These T cell receptor beta chains were read from a single sample in a study of OX40 agonist ivuxolimab in advanced cancers. Sequenced by immunoSEQ multiplex PCR; TCRdb stores in-frame clones only, minus some. The sample holds about 84,000 clones, roughly 90% seen once. Sequencing used CD4+ or CD8+ T cells sorted from blood, obtained in a trial of the OX40 agonist ivuxolimab. These receptors were taken from an adult with an advanced solid tumor such as melanoma, head and neck, liver or kidney cancer. The CDR3 runs from the conserved cysteine through the conserved F or W. Fields, in order: CDR3 length, J gene, V gene, D gene, clone size, CDR3 protein, CDR3 DNA. The D gene is left open where the match is weak. Clone sizes are given selectively: once, few, many, or a class where the clone is expanded.

cdr3_length: 15
j_call: TRBJ2-7
v_call: TRBV5-6
d_call: NA
clone_size: NA
cdr3_aa: CASSTPGTLSWEQYF
cdr3_nt: TGTGCCAGCAGCACCCCCGGGACACTAAGTTGGGAGCAGTACTTC

cdr3_length: 14
j_call: TRBJ1-2
v_call: TRBV30
d_call: TRBD1
clone_size: NA
cdr3_aa: CAWRGDRASYGYTF
cdr3_nt: TGTGCCTGGAGAGGGGACAGGGCCTCTTATGGCTACACCTTC

cdr3_length: 13
j_call: TRBJ2-7
v_call: TRBV10-2
d_call: NA
clone_size: NA
cdr3_aa: CASTPTRTYEQYF
cdr3_nt: TGCGCCAGCACCCCGACTAGAACCTACGAGCAGTACTTC

cdr3_length: 14
j_call: TRBJ1-1
v_call: TRBV6-1
d_call: NA
clone_size: once
cdr3_aa: CASSRDTGNTEAFF
cdr3_nt: TGTGCCAGCAGTAGGGACACGGGGAACACTGAAGCTTTCTTT

cdr3_length: 16
j_call: TRBJ2-6
v_call: TRBV14
d_call: NA
clone_size: NA
cdr3_aa: CASSHGGQAGANVLTF
cdr3_nt: TGTGCCAGCAGCCACGGTGGGCAAGCGGGGGCCAACGTCCTGACTTTC

cdr3_length: 13
j_call: TRBJ1-2
v_call: TRBV5-1
d_call: NA
clone_size: NA
cdr3_aa: CASSRETLGGYTF
cdr3_nt: TGCGCCAGCAGTAGAGAGACCCTAGGTGGCTACACCTTC

cdr3_length: 13
j_call: TRBJ1-3
v_call: TRBV27
d_call: NA
clone_size: NA
cdr3_aa: CASSSRDGNTIYF
cdr3_nt: TGTGCCAGCAGTTCCAGGGATGGAAACACCATATATTTT

cdr3_length: 19
j_call: TRBJ2-5
v_call: TRBV18
d_call: TRBD2
clone_size: NA
cdr3_aa: CASSPNLLGTSGSQETQYF
cdr3_nt: TGTGCCAGCTCACCCAATCTCCTAGGGACTAGCGGGAGTCAAGAGACCCAGTACTTC

cdr3_length: 15
j_call: TRBJ2-1
v_call: TRBV6-6
d_call: TRBD1
clone_size: NA
cdr3_aa: CASSLSRGPYNEQFF
cdr3_nt: TGTGCCAGCAGTTTATCCAGGGGGCCTTACAATGAGCAGTTCTTC

cdr3_length: 13
j_call: TRBJ2-6
v_call: TRBV27
d_call: NA
clone_size: NA
cdr3_aa: CASRMSGANVLTF
cdr3_nt: TGTGCCAGCAGGATGAGTGGGGCCAACGTCCTGACTTTC

cdr3_length: 14
j_call: TRBJ1-1
v_call: TRBV9
d_call: NA
clone_size: NA
cdr3_aa: CASSPGGENTEAFF
cdr3_nt: TGTGCCAGCAGCCCAGGAGGGGAGAACACTGAAGCTTTCTTT

cdr3_length: 15
j_call: TRBJ2-3
v_call: TRBV9
d_call: NA
clone_size: NA
cdr3_aa: CASSLGRVSTDTQYF
cdr3_nt: TGCGCCAGCAGCCTGGGACGTGTGAGCACAGATACGCAGTATTTT

cdr3_length: 11
j_call: TRBJ2-7
v_call: TRBV20-1
d_call: TRBD1
clone_size: NA
cdr3_aa: CSAPDRGRQYF
cdr3_nt: TGCAGTGCCCCCGACAGGGGCCGGCAGTACTTC

cdr3_length: 15
j_call: TRBJ2-1
v_call: TRBV29-1
d_call: TRBD2
clone_size: NA
cdr3_aa: CSADATSGRPGEQFF
cdr3_nt: TGCAGCGCCGACGCGACTAGCGGGAGGCCAGGTGAGCAGTTCTTC

cdr3_length: 16
j_call: TRBJ2-1
v_call: TRBV5-1
d_call: NA
clone_size: NA
cdr3_aa: CASRSTSAGSYNEQFF
cdr3_nt: TGCGCCAGCAGGTCGACCTCAGCCGGCTCCTACAATGAGCAGTTCTTC

cdr3_length: 15
j_call: TRBJ2-1
v_call: TRBV5-4
d_call: NA
clone_size: NA
cdr3_aa: CASSLGADRNNEQFF
cdr3_nt: TGTGCCAGCAGCTTGGGGGCCGACAGAAACAATGAGCAGTTCTTC

cdr3_length: 15
j_call: TRBJ2-7
v_call: TRBV6-5
d_call: TRBD2
clone_size: NA
cdr3_aa: CASRTGSGGSYEQYF
cdr3_nt: TGTGCCAGCAGGACTGGTAGCGGGGGCTCCTACGAGCAGTACTTC

cdr3_length: 14
j_call: TRBJ2-4
v_call: TRBV7-8
d_call: NA
clone_size: NA
cdr3_aa: CASSLALGGNIQYF
cdr3_nt: TGTGCCAGCAGCTTAGCGTTAGGGGGGAACATTCAGTACTTC

cdr3_length: 14
j_call: TRBJ2-7
v_call: TRBV10-1
d_call: NA
clone_size: NA
cdr3_aa: CASSARQGSYEQYF
cdr3_nt: TGCGCCAGCAGTGCGAGGCAAGGCTCCTACGAGCAGTACTTC

cdr3_length: 13
j_call: TRBJ2-3
v_call: TRBV25-1
d_call: NA
clone_size: NA
cdr3_aa: CASSLRGTDTQYF
cdr3_nt: TGTGCCAGCTCTTTAAGAGGCACAGATACGCAGTATTTT

cdr3_length: 16
j_call: TRBJ2-1
v_call: TRBV7-2
d_call: NA
clone_size: NA
cdr3_aa: CASSSRRGRGYNEQFF
cdr3_nt: TGTGCCAGCAGCTCACGGAGGGGGCGGGGTTACAATGAGCAGTTCTTC

cdr3_length: 15
j_call: TRBJ1-5
v_call: TRBV19
d_call: TRBD1
clone_size: NA
cdr3_aa: CASSLSRGRDQPQHF
cdr3_nt: TGTGCCAGTAGCCTTAGCAGGGGGCGAGATCAGCCCCAGCATTTT

cdr3_length: 13
j_call: TRBJ2-1
v_call: TRBV11-2
d_call: NA
clone_size: once
cdr3_aa: CASSSRTEDEQFF
cdr3_nt: TGTGCCAGCAGCTCGAGGACTGAAGATGAGCAGTTCTTC

cdr3_length: 16
j_call: TRBJ2-2
v_call: TRBV2
d_call: TRBD2
clone_size: NA
cdr3_aa: CASTRLAGETTGELFF
cdr3_nt: TGTGCCAGCACACGACTAGCGGGGGAGACCACCGGGGAGCTGTTTTTT

cdr3_length: 13
j_call: TRBJ2-2
v_call: TRBV28
d_call: NA
clone_size: NA
cdr3_aa: CASSLLGPGELFF
cdr3_nt: TGTGCCAGCAGTTTATTGGGGCCCGGGGAGCTGTTTTTT

cdr3_length: 17
j_call: TRBJ2-6
v_call: TRBV5-4
d_call: TRBD2
clone_size: NA
cdr3_aa: CASSPGTSGTGANVLTF
cdr3_nt: TGTGCCAGCAGCCCGGGGACTAGCGGGACCGGGGCCAACGTCCTGACTTTC

cdr3_length: 16
j_call: TRBJ2-3
v_call: TRBV4-2
d_call: NA
clone_size: NA
cdr3_aa: CASSQGERANTDTQYF
cdr3_nt: TGTGCCAGCAGCCAAGGCGAGCGGGCGAATACAGATACGCAGTATTTT